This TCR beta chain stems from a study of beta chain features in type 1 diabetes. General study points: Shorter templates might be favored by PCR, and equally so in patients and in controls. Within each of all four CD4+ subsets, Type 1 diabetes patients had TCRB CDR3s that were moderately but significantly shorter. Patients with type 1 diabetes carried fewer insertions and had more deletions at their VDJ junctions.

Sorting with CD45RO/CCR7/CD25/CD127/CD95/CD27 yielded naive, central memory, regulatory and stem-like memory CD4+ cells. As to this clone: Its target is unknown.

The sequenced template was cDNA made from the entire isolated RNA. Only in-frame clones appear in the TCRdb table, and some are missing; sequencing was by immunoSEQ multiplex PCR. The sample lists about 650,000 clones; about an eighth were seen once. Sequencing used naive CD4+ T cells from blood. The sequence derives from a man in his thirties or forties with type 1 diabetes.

In nucleotides, the CDR3 is TGCACCAGCAGAGATACCGGGACAGACTCCTACGAGCAGTACTTC. It codes for CTSRDTGTDSYEQYF. This chain uses TRBV1 with TRBJ2-7; the listed D gene, TRBD1, was not tested against the DNA. TRBV1 is termed a pseudogene. This CDR3 contains 15 residues.